One sample yielded the 28 T cell receptor beta chains listed below, sequenced in a study of OX40 agonist ivuxolimab in advanced cancers. The table came from immunoSEQ multiplex PCR; TCRdb's copy has only in-frame clones and leaves some out. The repertoire holds roughly 63,000 clones, with roughly nine tenths as singletons. This material consisted of CD4+ or CD8+ T cells sorted from blood, taken in a trial of the OX40 agonist ivuxolimab. The receptor set was obtained from an adult with an advanced solid tumor such as melanoma, head and neck, liver or kidney cancer.

The rearrangement uses TRBV27 and TRBJ2-6, with D hard to call. Trimming removed 5 bases from V and 0 bases from J, with 8 bases in between. Looked up from germline, CDR1 is MNHEY and CDR2 is SMNVEV (reference sequence). The CDR3 has 15 residues. CDR3 sequence: CASSPYHSGANVLTF. DNA for the CDR3: TGTGCCAGCAGTCCCTATCACTCTGGGGCCAACGTCCTGACTTTC.

The chain carries TRBV7-9 and TRBJ2-1; possibly TRBD1 for D (5 bases). The V end was cut by 0 bases, the J end by 9 bases, with 18 bases between. The V gene's germline CDR1 is SEHNR and CDR2 FQNEAQ (reference sequence). The CDR3 consists of 16 residues. The CDR3 nucleotides are TGTGCCAGCAGCTTAGCGATAGGTACAGGTAATACTGAGCAGTTCTTC. Protein product: CASSLAIGTGNTEQFF.

The V call is TRBV12-5, the J call TRBJ1-3, with D unclear. Trimming shortened V by 4 bases and J by 4 bases, and 11 bases separated the two germline ends. Germline V gene lookup returns CDR1 LGHNT and CDR2 FRNRAP. This CDR3 has 14 amino acids. The DNA of the CDR3 is TGTGCTAGTGGTTACGGGCGGTCAGGAAACACCATATATTTT. This translates into CASGYGRSGNTIYF.

The chain links TRBV7-3 to TRBJ1-1; D is possibly TRBD1 (5 bases). V was clipped by 3 bases and J by 2 bases, with 7 bases between them. This CDR3 has 13 residues. The germline gives CDR1 SGHTA, CDR2 FQGTGA. CDR3 region: CASSLTANTEAFF. In DNA, the CDR3 is TGTGCCAGCAGCTTGACAGCTAACACTGAAGCTTTCTTT.

The CDR3 loop is CASSRGLNQETQYF. The CDR3 DNA follows: TGTGCCAGTAGTCGGGGACTCAACCAAGAGACCCAGTACTTC. V is TRBV19 and J is TRBJ2-5; D is possibly TRBD2 (6 bases). CDR3 length equals 14 residues. Germline V gene sequence: CDR1 LNHDA, CDR2 SQIVND (reference sequence). The V and J ends lost 5 bases and 0 bases respectively, with 10 bases between them.

The chain couples TRBV9 to TRBJ1-3, with D hard to call. Germline CDR1 SGDLS, CDR2 YYNGEE. The germline V and J ends were trimmed by 0 bases and 0 bases, with 13 bases remaining between them. The CDR3 covers 17 residues. CDR3 loop: CASSVGSTATSGNTIYF. The CDR3 bases are TGTGCCAGCAGCGTAGGTTCGACGGCCACCTCTGGAAACACCATATATTTT. Combining the CDR3 with reference TRBV9 and TRBJ1-3 gives the whole variable domain DSGVTQTPKHLITATGQRVTLRCSPRSGDLSVYWYQQSLDQGLQFLIQYYNGEERAKGNILERFSAQQFPDLHSELNLSSLELGDSALYFCASSVGSTATSGNTIYFGEGSWLTVV.

V gene TRBV30 combines with J gene TRBJ2-3; TRBD2 matches 9 bases. Germline CDR1 is GTSNPN and CDR2 is SVGIG (reference sequence). Trimming took 6 bases from V and 5 from J; bases not matched to a gene: 6. This CDR3 is 13 amino acids long. Here the CDR3 DNA reads TGTGCCTGCGCGGGGGGGCGGCTAGATACGCAGTATTTT. It is translated as CACAGGRLDTQYF.

The chain combines TRBV7-9 with TRBJ1-4, with D possibly being TRBD1 (6 bases). V was shortened by 5 bases and J by 5 bases, with 15 bases between the two germline ends. CDR1 and CDR2 (germline): SEHNR, FQNEAQ (reference sequence). CDR3 size: 15 residues. CDR3 DNA sequence: TGTGCCAGCAGCACCCACAGGGAGGCGAATGAAAAACTGTTTTTT. Translated: CASSTHREANEKLFF.

The chain combines TRBV2 with TRBJ2-3, with D perhaps TRBD1 (5 bases). Looked up from germline, CDR1 is SNHLY and CDR2 is FYNNEI. The CDR3 is made up of 13 amino acids. The V gene lost 6 bases and the J gene lost 8 bases, with 15 bases spanning the gap. CDR3 nucleotide sequence: TGTGCCAGCAGGGTGACAGTGACGGGTACGCAGTATTTT. Residues: CASRVTVTGTQYF. The complete variable domain, with remaining parts taken from reference TRBV2 and TRBJ2-3, reads EPEVTQTPSHQVTQMGQEVILRCVPISNHLYFYWYRQILGQKVEFLVSFYNNEISEKSEIFDDQFSVERPDGSNFTLKIRSTKLEDSAMYFCASRVTVTGTQYFGPGTRLTVL.

The genes are TRBV2 and TRBJ1-1; the D gene is possibly TRBD1 (6 bases). The V end lost 7 bases, the J end lost 4 bases, and 16 bases lay between the germline ends. The CDR3 loop spans 14 amino acids. Germline values: CDR1 SNHLY, CDR2 FYNNEI. CDR3 in amino acids: CASMGTLVGTEAFF. The DNA of the CDR3 is TGTGCCAGCATGGGGACACTGGTGGGCACTGAAGCTTTCTTT.

The chain employs TRBV18 and TRBJ2-5; D perhaps matches TRBD2 (5 bases). The CDR3 sequence is 13 residues long. CDR1 and CDR2 (germline): KGHSH, LQKENI. Trimming removed 3 bases from V and 4 bases from J, with 9 bases in between. The CDR3 DNA follows: TGTGCCAGCTCACCGGGAGTGGGAGAGACCCAGTACTTC. It encodes CASSPGVGETQYF. Full variable domain (outside the CDR3, taken from reference TRBV18 and TRBJ2-5): NAGVMQNPRHLVRRRGQEARLRCSPMKGHSHVYWYRQLPEEGLKFMVYLQKENIIDESGMPKERFSAEFPKEGPSILRIQQVVRGDSAAYFCASSPGVGETQYFGPGTRLLVL.

The chain carries TRBV7-9 and TRBJ1-1; TRBD1 agrees at 10 bases. Per the germline V gene, CDR1 is SEHNR and CDR2 is FQNEAQ (reference sequence). The CDR3 sequence is 15 residues long. With V trimmed by 1 base and J by 6 bases, 5 bases remained unmatched. The CDR3 sequence: CASSLDGDRGSEAFF. The CDR3 DNA sequence: TGTGCCAGCAGCTTAGACGGGGACAGGGGCTCTGAAGCTTTCTTT.

The chain has TRBV5-8 and TRBJ1-1, with D possibly being TRBD1 (5 bases). V was trimmed by 1 base and J by 1 base, leaving 8 bases between them. Germline-derived CDR1 and CDR2 are SGHTS and YDEGEE. This CDR3 has 14 amino acids. The CDR3 sequence is CASSLWGWNTEAFF. The CDR3 DNA is TGTGCCAGCAGCTTGTGGGGGTGGAACACTGAAGCTTTCTTT. The full variable domain, completed using reference TRBV5-8 and TRBJ1-1, is EAGVTQSPTHLIKTRGQQATLRCSPISGHTSVYWYQQALGLGLQFLLWYDEGEERNRGNFPPRFSGRQFPNYSSELNVNALELEDSALYLCASSLWGWNTEAFFGQGTRLTVV.

The rearrangement joins TRBV10-1 to TRBJ2-1, with TRBD2 matching 7 bases. The CDR3 is 15 amino acids. CDR1 WNHNN and CDR2 SYGVQD come from the germline V gene (reference sequence). Losses at the gene ends were 4 bases for V and 4 bases for J; bases not matched to a gene: 7. The CDR3 nucleotides are TGCGCCAGCAGTGCGGCAGGCGGGGGTTACAATGAGCAGTTCTTC. Protein sequence: CASSAAGGGYNEQFF.

The gene calls are TRBV11-2 and TRBJ1-5, with a possible D match to TRBD1 (5 bases). Trimming removed 1 base from V and 7 bases from J, with 17 bases in between. CDR3 length: 16 amino acids. CDR1 and CDR2 (germline): SGHAT, FQNNGV. For the CDR3, the DNA is TGTGCCAGCAGCTTAGGGGCCGGGACTGGGGCCCAGCCCCAGCATTTT. This gives the protein CASSLGAGTGAQPQHF.

The V and J genes are TRBV7-2 and TRBJ1-1; D unclear. Germline values: CDR1 SGHTA, CDR2 FQGNSA. Trimming removed 3 bases at V and 0 bases at J, with 11 bases between. The CDR3 is 15 residues long. The CDR3 DNA follows: TGTGCCAGCAGCTTTCGTACTACCATGAACACTGAAGCTTTCTTT. As protein: CASSFRTTMNTEAFF.

The CDR3 nucleotides are TGTGCCAGCAGCTTAAACCAACAGGGAGGCTATGGCTACACCTTC. This codes for CASSLNQQGGYGYTF. This chain connects TRBV11-2 to TRBJ1-2, with D possibly being TRBD1 (6 bases). CDR3 length: 15 residues. CDR1 is SGHAT, CDR2 FQNNGV, per germline. Trimming stripped 2 bases from V and 4 bases from J, with 14 bases between.

Turning to this clone: The junction does not match germline at one end; this may be a read error. V gene TRBV4-2 combines with J gene TRBJ1-5, with D perhaps TRBD1 (5 bases). Germline V CDR1 and CDR2: LGHNA, YNFKEQ. The CDR3 consists of 15 residues. CDR3 amino acids: CANSQDPLGVQPQHF. The CDR3 bases are TGTGCCAACAGCCAAGATCCTTTAGGGGTTCAGCCCCAGCATTTT.

The rearrangement uses TRBV30 and TRBJ2-2; tentative D call: TRBD2 (6 bases). CDR1 and CDR2 (germline): GTSNPN, SVGIG (reference sequence). This CDR3 region has 15 residues. The V end was cut by 4 bases, the J end by 4 bases, with 16 bases between. In DNA, the CDR3 is TGTGCCTGGACCCCGACTAGTTTTCGCACCGGGGAGCTGTTTTTT. Translation gives CAWTPTSFRTGELFF.

This rearrangement joins TRBV7-9 to TRBJ1-2, with D uncertain. Germline values: CDR1 SEHNR, CDR2 FQNEAQ (reference sequence). The CDR3 has 15 amino acids. Deletions cut 2 bases from V and 1 base from J, with 11 bases between. CDR3 nucleotide sequence: TGTGCCAGCAGCTTATCAGGAAATATTAACTATGGCTACACCTTC. Translation gives CASSLSGNINYGYTF.

The chain uses TRBV7-9 and TRBJ1-6; tentative D call: TRBD1 (6 bases). This CDR3 is 15 amino acids long. Germline CDR1 SEHNR, CDR2 FQNEAQ (reference sequence). Trimming pared 7 bases from V and 6 bases from J, leaving 16 bases between. CDR3 loop: CASTSSQGSNSPLHF. Here the CDR3 DNA reads TGTGCCAGCACCTCATCTCAGGGGAGTAATTCACCCCTCCACTTT.

This rearrangement joins TRBV6-5 to TRBJ1-3; 7 positions agree with TRBD1. The CDR3 covers 14 residues. Per germline, CDR1 MNHEY and CDR2 SVGAGI. The V segment lost 6 bases and the J segment 0 bases; nucleotides outside the gene matches: 2. DNA for the CDR3: TGTGCCAGCAGGAGGGACAGCTCTGGAAACACCATATATTTT. Protein: CASRRDSSGNTIYF.

This clone was recorded a few times. The chain carries TRBV9 and TRBJ1-5; unclear D gene. The CDR3 loop spans 14 amino acids. V was shortened by 0 bases and J by 9 bases, with 13 bases between the two germline ends. Germline V CDR1 and CDR2: SGDLS, YYNGEE. CDR3 coding DNA: TGTGCCAGCAGCGTAGATGCACAGCCCTGGCCCCAGCATTTT. Amino acid sequence: CASSVDAQPWPQHF.

This clone counts as medium-sized. V and J are TRBV2 and TRBJ1-5; maybe TRBD1 (5 bases). Trimming stripped 8 bases from V and 10 bases from J, with 24 bases between. The germline gives CDR1 SNHLY, CDR2 FYNNEI. CDR3 length: 15 residues. Written as DNA, the CDR3 is TGTGCCAGCCAAGGAGGATCCAGCCGGGGGGAACCCCAGCATTTT. Protein product: CASQGGSSRGEPQHF.

The rearrangement uses TRBV19 and TRBJ1-2, with 8 bases lining up with TRBD1. The CDR3 runs to 14 residues. Germline V gives CDR1 LNHDA, CDR2 SQIVND (reference sequence). V was pared by 5 bases and J by 7 bases, with 9 bases of the junction left unmatched. Here the CDR3 DNA reads TGTGCCAGTAGTCTCTCGGACAGGGCGGCTGGCTACACCTTC. Amino acids: CASSLSDRAAGYTF.

V gene TRBV7-8 combines with J gene TRBJ1-4, with 7 bases lining up with TRBD1. With 0 bases clipped from V and 7 bases from J, the junction kept 5 bases outside the gene matches. In germline, CDR1 is SGHVS, CDR2 FQNEAQ. The CDR3 is made up of 15 amino acids. The CDR3 DNA is TGTGCCAGCAGCTTAGCGGGAAACAGGGGTGAAAAACTGTTTTTT. Translation gives CASSLAGNRGEKLFF.

This clone has just a few counts. The chain recombines TRBV18 with TRBJ1-2; unclear D gene. Trimming shortened V by 4 bases and J by 8 bases, and 11 bases separated the two germline ends. CDR1 is KGHSH, CDR2 LQKENI, per germline. The CDR3 is 12 residues long. CDR3 bases: TGTGCCAGCTCACGCCCCTTGGGGGGCTACACCTTC. Protein: CASSRPLGGYTF.

The J gene is TRBJ2-7, the V gene TRBV18; 8 bases align to TRBD2. The CDR3 has 15 amino acids. Germline loops: CDR1 KGHSH, CDR2 LQKENI. The V segment lost 0 bases and the J segment 5 bases; nucleotides outside the gene matches: 6. Written as DNA, the CDR3 is TGTGCCAGCTCACCACCCGGGAGGGTGGGGAACGAGCAGTACTTC. Its translation: CASSPPGRVGNEQYF.